This T cell receptor beta chain was recorded in a study of blood T cell repertoires in COVID-19. V was shortened by 0 bases and J by 4 bases, with 8 bases between the two germline ends. The germline CDR1 and CDR2 sequences are SGDLS and YYNGEE. The CDR3 has 13 amino acids. Sequencing used immunoSEQ multiplex PCR; TCRdb keeps in-frame clones, though not all of them. The sample includes approximately 470,000 clones, about nine tenths of them seen just once. The chain joins TRBV9 to TRBJ2-7; a possible D gene is TRBD2 (5 bases). The sequence derives from a woman between 18 and 30 years old who had recovered from COVID-19. The sample was PBMCs or T cells enriched from blood (not recorded which). The DNA for the CDR3 is TGTGCCAGCAGCGTAGAGAGCGGTTACGAGCAGTACTTC. Translation: CASSVESGYEQYF.